The source of this TCR beta chain is a study of CD8 T cells in ankylosing spondylitis. Study results and caveats: Earlier reports found some motif variants in synovial fluid and blood in reactive arthritis. Clones linked to the disease showed a CD8+ phenotype. They occurred at relatively low frequencies in peripheral blood. About 8 highly homologous variants made up a TCR beta motif that seemed to typify ankylosing spondylitis blood.

Each TCR beta library was made by quantitative 5'-RACE that incorporated molecular barcodes. TCRdb reprocessed the 5' RACE reads with MiXCR, giving one entry per CDR3 protein. The sample has around 130,000 distinct CDR3 sequences, 15% to 20% seen once; the top ten hold approximately 33%. Germline-derived CDR1 and CDR2 are MDHEN and SYDVKM. Trimming at V came to 4 bases and at J to 4 bases, leaving 8 bases not matched to a gene. The CDR3 length is 17 residues. In regard to this clonotype: Its target is not known.

Specimen: blood, either unsorted or a sorted T cell fraction (not recorded which). The source is a male donor with ankylosing spondylitis. The chain combines TRBV28 with TRBJ2-1; 12 nucleotides line up with TRBD2. The CDR3 coding sequence is TGTGCCAGCAGTTCAAACCGACTAGCGGGAGCATACAATGAGCAGTTCTTC. Its translation is CASSSNRLAGAYNEQFF.